One and the same sample provided the 26 T cell receptor beta chains below, sequenced in a study of cytomegalovirus exposure and HLA in healthy donors. This PCR relied on a set of 60 Vbeta primers and 13 Jbeta primers. Profiling relied on immunoSEQ multiplex PCR, and the TCRdb table lists in-frame clones only, not all of them. The sample gives about 77,000 clones, 60% to 85% of which show up once; 4% to 4.5% is in the top ten. Sequences were obtained from PBMCs. The receptors were gathered from a man aged 35 to 55 in good health and CMV-seronegative.

The genes are TRBV28 and TRBJ2-1; TRBD2 might be the D (5 bases). This CDR3 has 13 amino acids. Trimming pared 5 bases from V and 5 bases from J, leaving 10 bases between. CDR1 is MDHEN, CDR2 SYDVKM, per germline. The DNA of the CDR3 is TGTGCCAGCAGTGTGACTATCCACAATGAGCAGTTCTTC. It encodes CASSVTIHNEQFF.

The chain has TRBV19 and TRBJ2-3; unclear D gene. CDR1 is LNHDA and CDR2 is SQIVND in the germline V gene (reference sequence). V was trimmed by 5 bases and J by 0 bases, leaving 15 bases between them. The CDR3 is 16 residues long. The CDR3 loop is CASSLSGPASTDTQYF. The CDR3 bases are TGTGCCAGTAGTCTTAGTGGGCCGGCTAGCACAGATACGCAGTATTTT.

The rearrangement links TRBV7-9 to TRBJ1-5; D remains unclear. CDR3 length: 12 amino acids. Trimming pared 8 bases from V and 5 bases from J, leaving 10 bases between. Germline values: CDR1 SEHNR, CDR2 FQNEAQ (reference sequence). The CDR3 sequence: CASSNNHQPQHF. The CDR3 DNA is TGTGCCAGCTCTAATAACCATCAGCCCCAGCATTTT.

This clone was picked up a small number of times. This chain links TRBV5-1 with TRBJ1-2; 12 bases are shared with TRBD1. The germline CDR1 and CDR2 sequences are SGHRS and YFSETQ. The CDR3 length is 15 residues. Unmatched junction bases numbered 4, after V lost 1 base and J lost 6 bases. Here the CDR3 reads CASSLFGTGGDGYTF. For the CDR3, the DNA is TGCGCCAGCAGCTTGTTTGGGACAGGGGGCGATGGCTACACCTTC.

This clone was counted a single time. J is TRBJ2-1 and V is TRBV7-9; possible D gene TRBD2, 5 bases. Trimming removed 6 bases from V and 9 bases from J, with 12 bases in between. CDR3 length: 12 residues. Germline CDR1 reads SEHNR; CDR2 reads FQNEAQ (reference sequence). The CDR3 protein is CASRGRRGEQFF. CDR3 sequence (DNA): TGTGCCAGCAGAGGCCGTCGGGGTGAGCAGTTCTTC.

The chain recombines TRBV4-1 with TRBJ2-3, with 9 bases that match TRBD2. Unmatched junction bases numbered 7, after V lost 6 bases and J lost 3 bases. Germline V CDR1 and CDR2: MGHRA, YSYEKL. CDR3 length: 15 residues. The CDR3 DNA reads TGCGCCAGCAGACCGACTAGCGGAAAAACAGATACGCAGTATTTT. Translation gives CASRPTSGKTDTQYF.

The chain employs TRBV5-4 and TRBJ2-5; 9 nucleotides agree with TRBD2. CDR3 length equals 16 residues. J lost 5 bases, V lost 4 bases, and 12 bases had no gene match. CDR1 is SGHNT and CDR2 is YYREEE in the germline V gene (reference sequence). CDR3 region: CASSASRGRGRETQYF. The CDR3 DNA sequence: TGTGCCAGCAGCGCTTCTCGCGGGAGGGGCCGGGAGACCCAGTACTTC.

This clone has just a few counts. CDR3 coding DNA: TGTGCCAGCAGTGAGGCAGGGTGGACTGAAGCTTTCTTT. Translation gives CASSEAGWTEAFF. This chain uses TRBV2 with TRBJ1-1, with D perhaps matching TRBD1 (5 bases). The CDR3 runs 13 residues. Trimming took 3 bases from V and 5 from J, leaving 10 bases between them. Looked up from germline, CDR1 is SNHLY and CDR2 is FYNNEI.

The genes are TRBV9 and TRBJ2-1; 7 bases match TRBD2. Germline V CDR1 and CDR2: SGDLS, YYNGEE. The CDR3 is made up of 14 amino acids. V was clipped by 3 bases and J by 7 bases; unmatched bases: 7. The CDR3 nucleotides read TGTGCCAGCAGCGGGACTAGAGGACTGAATGAGCAGTTCTTC. Protein sequence: CASSGTRGLNEQFF. Complete variable domain (other parts from reference TRBV9 and TRBJ2-1): DSGVTQTPKHLITATGQRVTLRCSPRSGDLSVYWYQQSLDQGLQFLIQYYNGEERAKGNILERFSAQQFPDLHSELNLSSLELGDSALYFCASSGTRGLNEQFFGPGTRLTVL.

The chain joins TRBV18 to TRBJ2-5; a weak D match, TRBD2 (6 bases). The CDR3 runs 14 residues. Germline V gives CDR1 KGHSH, CDR2 LQKENI. Trimming cost V 2 bases and J 2 bases, with 9 bases left between them. This chain's CDR3 is CASSPSGGQETQYF. The CDR3 nucleotides read TGTGCCAGCTCACCAAGTGGGGGGCAAGAGACCCAGTACTTC.

The chain joins TRBV5-1 to TRBJ1-1; tentatively, D is TRBD1 (6 bases). Per the germline V gene, CDR1 is SGHRS and CDR2 is YFSETQ. V was trimmed by 3 bases and J by 2 bases, leaving 14 bases between them. The CDR3 extends over 15 amino acids. CDR3 bases: TGCGCCAGCAGCTGGGAGGGACACACCAACACTGAAGCTTTCTTT. Residues: CASSWEGHTNTEAFF.

In this sample, this clone turned up once. The CDR3 here is CAWSPPGGWELFF. CDR3 nucleotide sequence: TGTGCCTGGAGTCCTCCTGGGGGGTGGGAGCTGTTTTTT. The chain links TRBV30 to TRBJ2-2; a weak D match, TRBD2 (6 bases). This CDR3 region has 13 residues. The V gene lost 2 bases and the J gene lost 9 bases, with 13 bases spanning the gap. Germline V CDR1 and CDR2: GTSNPN, SVGIG (reference sequence).

The rearrangement uses TRBV4-3 and TRBJ1-1, with 7 positions matching TRBD1. Germline-derived CDR1 and CDR2 are LGHNA and YSLEER. V trimming: 2 bases; J trimming: 1 base; junction bases outside the gene matches: 4. This CDR3 spans 15 amino acids. The CDR3 nucleotides read TGCGCCAGCAGCCAAACCCGACAGGGGAACACTGAAGCTTTCTTT. Translation gives CASSQTRQGNTEAFF.

Only a few counts were recorded for this clone. The rearrangement joins TRBV19 to TRBJ1-2, with D perhaps matching TRBD1 (5 bases). The germline V and J ends were trimmed by 8 bases and 6 bases, with 10 bases remaining between them. This CDR3 comprises 11 residues. Germline lookup yields CDR1 LNHDA and CDR2 SQIVND (reference sequence). The CDR3 coding sequence is TGTGCCAGTCGGGGGGGTCATGGCTACACCTTC. It translates to CASRGGHGYTF.

This chain uses TRBV14 with TRBJ2-3; 14 bases are a match to TRBD2. CDR1 and CDR2 from the germline V gene are SGHDN and FVKESK. The CDR3 runs to 18 residues. V lost 4 bases, J lost 1 base, and 7 bases stayed unmatched. The CDR3 sequence: CASSLGTSGSYGTDTQYF. In DNA form, the CDR3 reads TGTGCCAGCAGCCTGGGGACTAGCGGGAGTTACGGCACAGATACGCAGTATTTT.

This clone showed up just a few times. The chain links TRBV30 to TRBJ2-5, with TRBD2 matching 11 bases. This CDR3 region has 14 residues. V was clipped by 3 bases and J by 3 bases; unmatched bases: 3. Germline V gene lookup returns CDR1 GTSNPN and CDR2 SVGIG (reference sequence). The DNA of the CDR3 is TGTGCCTGGAGCCTACTAGCGGGAGAAGAGACCCAGTACTTC. The encoded protein is CAWSLLAGEETQYF.

The rearrangement uses TRBV30 and TRBJ2-5, with 8 nucleotides matching TRBD2. The ends lost 4 bases at V and 2 bases at J; junction bases unmatched: 0. Per germline, CDR1 GTSNPN and CDR2 SVGIG (reference sequence). The CDR3 length is 12 residues. In nucleotides, the CDR3 is TGTGCCTGGACTAGCGGGCAAGAGACCCAGTACTTC. Translation gives CAWTSGQETQYF.

This chain connects TRBV5-1 to TRBJ2-5, with a possible D match to TRBD1 (6 bases). This CDR3 spans 14 amino acids. Germline loops: CDR1 SGHRS, CDR2 YFSETQ. Trimming pared 0 bases from V and 7 bases from J, leaving 13 bases between. The CDR3: CASSLATGPGTQYF. The CDR3 bases are TGCGCCAGCAGCTTGGCAACAGGGCCGGGGACCCAGTACTTC.

The chain uses TRBV30 and TRBJ1-1; 7 bases are shared with TRBD1. The CDR3 runs 15 residues. Germline CDR1 and CDR2: GTSNPN and SVGIG (reference sequence). With V trimmed by 1 base and J by 0 bases, 5 bases remained unmatched. Here the CDR3 reads CAWSEPGQLNTEAFF. As DNA, the CDR3 is TGTGCCTGGAGTGAACCGGGACAGCTGAACACTGAAGCTTTCTTT.

This chain connects TRBV30 to TRBJ2-3; 8 nucleotides align to TRBD1. The CDR3 runs to 15 residues. From germline, CDR1 is GTSNPN and CDR2 SVGIG (reference sequence). Trimming at V came to 8 bases and at J to 2 bases, leaving 12 bases not matched to a gene. The CDR3 here is CAGRRSGGLTDTQYF. The CDR3 nucleotides are TGTGCCGGAAGGCGGTCAGGGGGCCTCACAGATACGCAGTATTTT.

V gene TRBV2 combines with J gene TRBJ2-2; tentative D call: TRBD2 (5 bases). CDR1 and CDR2 (germline): SNHLY, FYNNEI. CDR3 length equals 14 residues. Trimming removed 7 bases at V and 3 bases at J, with 12 bases between. The CDR3 spells CASTKRSYTGELFF. The CDR3 bases are TGTGCCAGCACCAAGCGGAGCTACACCGGGGAGCTGTTTTTT.

The genes are TRBV7-9 and TRBJ2-1; D is possibly TRBD2 (5 bases). CDR1 is SEHNR, CDR2 FQNEAQ, per germline (reference sequence). V gave up 7 bases and J gave up 5 bases, with 15 bases separating them. CDR3 size: 14 residues. The CDR3: CASTFLGENNEQFF. CDR3 coding DNA: TGTGCCAGCACATTCCTGGGAGAGAACAATGAGCAGTTCTTC.

CDR3 sequence reads: CASSLTGPNTEAFF. CDR3 in DNA: TGTGCCAGCAGCTTGACAGGGCCGAACACTGAAGCTTTCTTT. This chain links TRBV7-3 with TRBJ1-1; TRBD1 matches 7 bases. J lost 1 base, V lost 3 bases, and 2 bases had no gene match. In germline, CDR1 is SGHTA, CDR2 FQGTGA. This CDR3 contains 14 residues.

Only a few counts were recorded for this clone. The chain couples TRBV5-6 to TRBJ2-2; unclear D gene. V was cut by 2 bases and J by 1 base, with 12 bases left in between. CDR1 and CDR2 (germline): SGHDT, YYEEEE. CDR3 length: 16 amino acids. The CDR3 reads CASSFVRRGNTGELFF. In DNA form, the CDR3 reads TGTGCCAGCAGCTTTGTTCGTAGAGGGAACACCGGGGAGCTGTTTTTT.

This clone was recorded a few times. This chain uses TRBV6-5 with TRBJ2-7, with 14 bases matching TRBD2. Trimming at V came to 3 bases and at J to 9 bases, leaving 10 bases not matched to a gene. The CDR3 is made up of 16 amino acids. Per the germline V gene, CDR1 is MNHEY and CDR2 is SVGAGI. CDR3 sequence (DNA): TGTGCCAGCAGTTATACTCCGGGACTAGCGGGAGAAAGGCAGTACTTC. Protein sequence: CASSYTPGLAGERQYF.

V usage is TRBV13 and J usage is TRBJ2-7; the D gene is possibly TRBD1 (7 bases). V lost 0 bases and J lost 3, with 12 bases in between. CDR1 is PRHDT, CDR2 FYEKMQ, per germline (reference sequence). The CDR3 runs 15 residues. CDR3 DNA sequence: TGTGCCAGCAGCTTAGGGGAGGGGACAGACTACGAGCAGTACTTC. It codes for CASSLGEGTDYEQYF.